This TCR beta chain was sequenced during a study of CD8 T cells in Susac syndrome (dated by TCRdb to the late 2010s). Regarding the study in general: Repertoire sequencing was used to test whether CD8+ T cell activation and differentiation in Susac syndrome was antigen driven. Clonality of the CD8+ T cell repertoire was compared between around eleven healthy donors, some 14 Susac syndrome patients and under 19 multiple sclerosis patients.

A note on this clonotype: The target of this receptor is not known. Base qualities are missing; no much larger clone stands one base away.

Trimming removed 7 bases from V and 2 bases from J, leaving 21 bases between the germline ends. As encoded in the germline V gene, CDR1 is SQVTM while CDR2 is ANQGSEA. Inclusive of the bounding cysteine and valine, the CDR3 is 15 residues long. Here the CDR3 DNA is all that survives: 45 bases in frame from base 1. The study at large found these results: The study acknowledged that relatively few individuals were included in the TCR sequencing and HLA analysis.

High-throughput TCR beta sequencing profiled peripheral blood CD8+ and CD4+ T cells from healthy donors, Susac syndrome patients and multiple sclerosis patients. The multiple sclerosis controls were treatment-naive patients who had stable or active relapsing-remitting disease and met the revised McDonald criteria. CD8+ TEMRA cells were enriched by FACS, while bulk CD8+ and CD4+ T cells were purified by magnetic negative isolation. Blood was collected in EDTA tubes and processed within 24 hours, with PBMCs isolated through density gradient centrifugation. PBMCs destined for TCR sequencing were cryopreserved in liquid nitrogen and later thawed in a 37 °C water bath. Purity of sorted or isolated CD4+, CD8+ and CD8+ TEMRA cells was at least 90%. RNA was extracted with the RNeasy kit and about 0.5 to 1 ug was reverse transcribed using random hexamers. The immunoSEQ multiplex PCR assay, covering 54 Vbeta and 13 Jbeta segments, was used to amplify TCR beta CDR3 regions. To correct PCR amplification bias, a synthetic template baseline was used for both primer optimization and computational correction. For the original study's pipeline: Reads were annotated to V, D and J genes per IMGT and analyzed with immunoSEQ Analyzer, keeping only productive sequences. Clonality was computed as one minus Shannon entropy normalized by log2 of the number of productive unique sequences. Public and private clones were assessed among the 100 most prevalent clones of each patient and control. Clones were defined as Susac-specific if absent from the healthy and MS cohorts, from 1052 published viral clones and from other ImmuneACCESS disease sequences. The public reads were quality trimmed at Q25 with fastp and then assembled into clones with MiXCR by TCRdb, keeping productive beta chains. Identical CDR3 protein sequences are pooled into one entry, listed with their most common genes and DNA. The V and J calls follow TCRdb's processing rather than the paper's. Recorded for this sample are 100,000 to 150,000 distinct CDR3 sequences; approximately 95% of them occurred a single time. The top ten clonotypes cover over 0.3% of the sample.

This TCR derives from a human donor with multiple sclerosis. The sample taken for sequencing was CD8+ T cells from PBMCs. The chain employs TRBV29-1 and TRBJ2-7, with TRBD1 perhaps the D gene, on 6 matching bases. The DNA sequence is given as TGCAGCGAAACCGTGGGACAAAGGGTCCCCTACGAGCAGTACGTC. The encoded protein is CSETVGQRVPYEQYV.